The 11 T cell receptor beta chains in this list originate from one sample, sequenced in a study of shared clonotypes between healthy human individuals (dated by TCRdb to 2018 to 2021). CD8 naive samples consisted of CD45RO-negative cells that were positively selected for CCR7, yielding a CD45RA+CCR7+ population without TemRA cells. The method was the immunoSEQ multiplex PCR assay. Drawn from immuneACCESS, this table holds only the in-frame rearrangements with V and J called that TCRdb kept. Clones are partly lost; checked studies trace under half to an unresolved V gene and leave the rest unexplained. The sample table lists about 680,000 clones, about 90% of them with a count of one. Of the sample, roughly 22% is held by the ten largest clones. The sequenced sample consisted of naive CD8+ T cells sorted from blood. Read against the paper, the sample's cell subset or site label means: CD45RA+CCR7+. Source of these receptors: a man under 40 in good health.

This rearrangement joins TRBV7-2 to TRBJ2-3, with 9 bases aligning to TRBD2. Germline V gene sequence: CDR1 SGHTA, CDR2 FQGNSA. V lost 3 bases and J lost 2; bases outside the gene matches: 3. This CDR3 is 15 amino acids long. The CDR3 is CASSLLAGFTDTQYF. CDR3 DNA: TGTGCCAGCAGCTTGCTAGCGGGATTCACAGATACGCAGTATTTT.

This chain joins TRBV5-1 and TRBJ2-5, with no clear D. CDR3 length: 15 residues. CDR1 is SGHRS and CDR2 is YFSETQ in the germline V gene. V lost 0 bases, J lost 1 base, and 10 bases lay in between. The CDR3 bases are TGCGCCAGCAGCTTGGGGCGAAACCCCCAAGAGACCCAGTACTTC. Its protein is CASSLGRNPQETQYF.

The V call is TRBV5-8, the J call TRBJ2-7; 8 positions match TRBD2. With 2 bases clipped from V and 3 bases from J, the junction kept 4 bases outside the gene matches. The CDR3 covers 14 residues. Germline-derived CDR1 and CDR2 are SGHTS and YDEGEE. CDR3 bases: TGTGCCAGCAGCTTAACGGGAGGGAACTACGAGCAGTACTTC. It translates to CASSLTGGNYEQYF. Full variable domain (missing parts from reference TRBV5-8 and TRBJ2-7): EAGVTQSPTHLIKTRGQQATLRCSPISGHTSVYWYQQALGLGLQFLLWYDEGEERNRGNFPPRFSGRQFPNYSSELNVNALELEDSALYLCASSLTGGNYEQYFGPGTRLTVT.

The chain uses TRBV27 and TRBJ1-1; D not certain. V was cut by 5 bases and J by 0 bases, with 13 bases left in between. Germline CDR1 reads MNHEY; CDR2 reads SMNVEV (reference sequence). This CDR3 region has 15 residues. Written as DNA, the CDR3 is TGTGCCAGCAGTATACTCTTCGGCGTGAACACTGAAGCTTTCTTT. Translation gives CASSILFGVNTEAFF.

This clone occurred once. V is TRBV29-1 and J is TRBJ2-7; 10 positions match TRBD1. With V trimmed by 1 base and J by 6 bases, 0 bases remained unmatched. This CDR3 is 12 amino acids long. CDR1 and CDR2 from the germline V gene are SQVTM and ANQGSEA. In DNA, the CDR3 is TGCAGCGTTGAAGGGACAGGGGGCGAGCAGTACTTC. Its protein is CSVEGTGGEQYF.

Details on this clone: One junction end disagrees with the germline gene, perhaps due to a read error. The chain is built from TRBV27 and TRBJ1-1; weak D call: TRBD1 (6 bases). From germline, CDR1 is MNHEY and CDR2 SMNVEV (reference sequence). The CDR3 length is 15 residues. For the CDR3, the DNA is TGTGCCAGCAGTTCCCAACAGGGTTTGAAAACTGAAGCTTTCTTT. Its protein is CASSSQQGLKTEAFF.

The CDR3 coding sequence is TGTGCCATCAGGCGGGAGGGCCAAGAGACCCAGTACTTC. Amino acid sequence: CAIRREGQETQYF. This chain joins TRBV10-3 and TRBJ2-5; TRBD2 agrees at 9 bases. This CDR3 has 13 residues. Germline V gives CDR1 ENHRY, CDR2 SYGVKD. V was clipped by 6 bases and J by 1 base; unmatched bases: 0.

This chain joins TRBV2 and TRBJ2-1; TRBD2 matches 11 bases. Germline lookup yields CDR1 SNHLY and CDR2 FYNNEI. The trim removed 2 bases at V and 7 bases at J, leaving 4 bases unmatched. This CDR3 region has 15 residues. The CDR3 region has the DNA TGTGCCAGCAGTGAATGGTCTAGCGGGAGGAATGAGCAGTTCTTC. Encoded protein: CASSEWSSGRNEQFF.

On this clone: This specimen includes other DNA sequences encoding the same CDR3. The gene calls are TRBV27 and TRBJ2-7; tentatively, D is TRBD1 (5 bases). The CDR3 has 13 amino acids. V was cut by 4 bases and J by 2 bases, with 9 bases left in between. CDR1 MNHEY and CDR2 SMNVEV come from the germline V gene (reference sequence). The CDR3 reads CASSYGRAYEQYF. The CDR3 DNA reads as TGTGCCAGCAGTTACGGCAGGGCCTACGAGCAGTACTTC.

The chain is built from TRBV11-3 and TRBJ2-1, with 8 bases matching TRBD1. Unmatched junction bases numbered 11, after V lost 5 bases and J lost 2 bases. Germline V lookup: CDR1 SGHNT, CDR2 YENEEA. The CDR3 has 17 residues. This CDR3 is CASSPHSSGGPYNEQFF. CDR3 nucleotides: TGTGCCAGCAGCCCTCACTCATCAGGGGGCCCCTACAATGAGCAGTTCTTC.

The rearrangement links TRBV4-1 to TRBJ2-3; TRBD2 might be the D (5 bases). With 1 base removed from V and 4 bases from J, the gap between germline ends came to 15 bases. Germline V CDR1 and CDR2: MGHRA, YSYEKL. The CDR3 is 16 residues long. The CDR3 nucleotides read TGCGCCAGCAGCCAAGGGGAGCACGCCTTGGCAGATACGCAGTATTTT. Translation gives CASSQGEHALADTQYF.